These 15 T cell receptor beta chains came from one sample sequenced in a study of graft-versus-host responses after intestinal transplantation. Assay used: immunoSEQ multiplex PCR; TCRdb lists only in-frame clones, some missing. Among more than 70,000 clones listed, 85% to 95% were seen once. No antigen has been identified for these receptors. Source: unstimulated CD8+ T cells sorted from spleen or lymph node cells, taken before transplant. The source of these receptors is a human donor who was the organ donor for an intestinal transplant.

This clone was detected only once. This chain joins TRBV7-9 and TRBJ1-1; D uncertain. This CDR3 comprises 12 residues. The V end lost 2 bases, the J end lost 6 bases, and 7 bases lay between the germline ends. Germline values: CDR1 SEHNR, CDR2 FQNEAQ (reference sequence). DNA for the CDR3: TGTGCCAGCAGCTTAACGGGTCCTGAAGCTTTCTTT. It is translated as CASSLTGPEAFF.

This chain connects TRBV27 to TRBJ2-3; D remains ambiguous. The length of the CDR3 is 13 residues. Germline values: CDR1 MNHEY, CDR2 SMNVEV (reference sequence). Between the trimmed V and J ends, which lost 8 bases and 3 bases, there was a span of 12 bases. CDR3 nucleotides: TGTGCCAGCCGGCGGTCAATAACAGATACGCAGTATTTT. Its protein product is CASRRSITDTQYF.

The chain joins TRBV5-8 to TRBJ2-5; TRBD2 matches 7 bases. The J call may be mistaken, given a closer DNA end match to TRBJ2-7. The CDR3 contains 14 residues. Germline V gene data show CDR1 as SGHTS and CDR2 as YDEGEE. CDR3 amino acids: CASSFGSGDYEQYF. The DNA for the CDR3 is TGTGCCAGCAGCTTCGGCAGCGGGGACTACGAGCAGTACTTC.

This chain connects TRBV6-6 to TRBJ1-2; possibly TRBD1 for D (6 bases). The germline V and J ends were trimmed by 11 bases and 9 bases, with 16 bases remaining between them. The CDR3 runs to 11 residues. Germline lookup yields CDR1 MNHNY and CDR2 SVGAGI (reference sequence). The chain's CDR3 is CAVGGGLSYTF. CDR3 DNA: TGTGCCGTCGGTGGGGGCTTGAGCTACACCTTC.

The chain is built from TRBV7-6 and TRBJ2-5; a possible D gene is TRBD2 (6 bases). The J call may be mistaken, given a closer DNA end match to TRBJ2-7. Germline-derived CDR1 and CDR2 are SGHVS and FNYEAQ. The CDR3 extends over 16 amino acids. The DNA of the CDR3 is TGTGCCAGCAGCTTAAAGGAGGGCGGGGCCGCCTACGAGCAGTACTTC. This sequence encodes CASSLKEGGAAYEQYF.

This clone occurred a few times. This rearrangement joins TRBV5-6 to TRBJ1-3; D remains ambiguous. The germline CDR1 and CDR2 sequences are SGHDT and YYEEEE. The CDR3 length is 16 residues. Trimming cost V 3 bases and J 1 base, with 14 bases left between them. The CDR3 spells CASSSFAARSGNTIYF. In DNA, the CDR3 is TGTGCCAGCAGCTCGTTTGCAGCTAGGTCTGGAAACACCATATATTTT.

This chain uses TRBV7-8 with TRBJ1-1; D is uncertain. The germline V gene has CDR1 SGHVS and CDR2 FQNEAQ. V was trimmed by 1 base and J by 3 bases, leaving 6 bases between them. This CDR3 spans 13 amino acids. As DNA, the CDR3 is TGTGCCAGCAGCTTAGTCACTGACACTGAAGCTTTCTTT. This sequence encodes CASSLVTDTEAFF.

CDR3 sequence reads: CASSQLFGSNQPQHF. The CDR3 DNA follows: TGCGCCAGCAGCCAACTGTTCGGGTCCAATCAGCCCCAGCATTTT. The rearrangement links TRBV4-1 to TRBJ1-5; D unclear. The CDR3 loop spans 15 amino acids. Germline V CDR1 and CDR2: MGHRA, YSYEKL. Between the trimmed V and J ends, which lost 2 bases and 3 bases, there was a span of 11 bases.

The V and J genes are TRBV4-1 and TRBJ1-1, with D uncertain. Trimming left V 0 bases short and J 2 bases short, with 7 bases between. This CDR3 is built from 14 residues. CDR1 and CDR2 (germline): MGHRA, YSYEKL. In DNA form, the CDR3 reads TGCGCCAGCAGCCAAGAGGCAGGAAACACTGAAGCTTTCTTT. Translating gives CASSQEAGNTEAFF.

This clone appeared once. J is TRBJ1-3 and V is TRBV5-8; D ambiguous. Per the germline V gene, CDR1 is SGHTS and CDR2 is YDEGEE. The ends were cut back, 1 base at V and 0 bases at J, with 11 bases in the middle. CDR3 length equals 16 residues. The chain's CDR3 is CASSLFERVSGNTIYF. The CDR3 DNA follows: TGTGCCAGCAGCTTGTTTGAAAGAGTCTCTGGAAACACCATATATTTT.

This chain uses TRBV7-9 with TRBJ2-5; D is ambiguous. Germline V lookup: CDR1 SEHNR, CDR2 FQNEAQ (reference sequence). Deletions cut 5 bases from V and 2 bases from J, with 9 bases between. This CDR3 has 13 amino acids. The CDR3 protein is CASSQMVQETQYF. The CDR3 DNA follows: TGTGCCAGCAGCCAGATGGTACAAGAGACCCAGTACTTC.

The chain recombines TRBV4-3 with TRBJ2-5; 8 bases align to TRBD1. The J call could be wrong; TRBJ2-7 is a better fit for the DNA end. CDR1 and CDR2 from the germline V gene are LGHNA and YSLEER. CDR3 length equals 15 residues. CDR3 protein: CASTPGTGGPYEQYF. DNA for the CDR3: TGCGCCAGCACCCCGGGAACAGGGGGTCCCTACGAGCAGTACTTC.

The sample holds a few counts of this clone. V is TRBV27 and J is TRBJ2-1; 9 bases agree with TRBD1. With V trimmed by 7 bases and J by 7 bases, 5 bases remained unmatched. The CDR3 length is 13 residues. Germline V lookup: CDR1 MNHEY, CDR2 SMNVEV (reference sequence). The CDR3 reads CASKGQGGNEQFF. CDR3 nucleotides: TGTGCCAGCAAGGGACAGGGAGGTAATGAGCAGTTCTTC.

The J gene is TRBJ1-5, the V gene TRBV27; D gene unclear. The germline CDR1 and CDR2 sequences are MNHEY and SMNVEV (reference sequence). V gave up 5 bases and J gave up 4 bases, with 15 bases separating them. The CDR3 length is 15 residues. The CDR3 nucleotides read TGTGCCAGCAGTCCCAAACAGTTAACAAATCAGCCCCAGCATTTT. Amino acids: CASSPKQLTNQPQHF.

The genes are TRBV10-1 and TRBJ2-1, with TRBD2 matching over 10 bases. This CDR3 contains 18 residues. V lost 0 bases and J lost 2; bases outside the gene matches: 7. Germline assignment: CDR1 WNHNN and CDR2 SYGVQD (reference sequence). The DNA for the CDR3 is TGCGCCAGCAGTGAGTCGGACCTAGCGGGGGAGCCCTACAATGAGCAGTTCTTC. It translates to CASSESDLAGEPYNEQFF.